These 18 T cell receptor beta chains were all obtained from the same sample, sequenced in a study of blood T cells in healthy people across ages. It was with a sample-barcoded 5' primer and a J-beta primer mix that a second PCR of roughly 6 to 12 cycles was run. TCRdb analysed the 5' RACE reads with MiXCR anew, one entry per CDR3 protein. Counted here are 850,000 to 1,000,000 distinct CDR3 sequences, just over 50% occurring once; the ten biggest clones make up roughly a fifth. The sample comprised blood. The source is an older woman in good health.

This chain connects TRBV20-1 to TRBJ2-3; tentatively, D is TRBD1 (5 bases). There are 13 residues in the CDR3. Trimming took 3 bases from V and 0 from J, leaving 7 bases between them. In germline, CDR1 is DFQATT, CDR2 SNEGSKA (reference sequence). CDR3 residues: CSASGHSTDTQYF. In DNA form, the CDR3 reads TGCAGTGCTAGCGGACACAGCACAGATACGCAGTATTTT.

The chain combines TRBV28 with TRBJ1-4, with D perhaps matching TRBD1 (6 bases). V lost 3 bases and J 4 bases, leaving 9 bases between the germline ends. This CDR3 contains 14 residues. Germline V CDR1 and CDR2: MDHEN, SYDVKM. The CDR3 spells CASSLDSLNEKLFF. The CDR3 DNA sequence: TGTGCCAGCAGTTTGGACAGCCTTAATGAAAAACTGTTTTTT.

The J gene is TRBJ2-3, the V gene TRBV5-6; maybe TRBD2 (5 bases). This CDR3 region has 16 residues. Germline V gene sequence: CDR1 SGHDT, CDR2 YYEEEE. Trimming shortened V by 0 bases and J by 2 bases, and 13 bases separated the two germline ends. The CDR3 loop reads CASSLGGSDYTDTQYF. The DNA of the CDR3 is TGTGCCAGCAGCTTGGGAGGTAGCGACTACACAGATACGCAGTATTTT. The whole variable domain, filled in from reference TRBV5-6 and TRBJ2-3, reads DAGVTQSPTHLIKTRGQQVTLRCSPKSGHDTVSWYQQALGQGPQFIFQYYEEEERQRGNFPDRFSGHQFPNYSSELNVNALLLGDSALYLCASSLGGSDYTDTQYFGPGTRLTVL.

J is TRBJ2-2 and V is TRBV24-1, with 7 bases fitting TRBD1. V lost 7 bases, J lost 4 bases, and 8 bases stayed unmatched. This CDR3 spans 15 amino acids. Germline assignment: CDR1 KGHDR and CDR2 SFDVKD. CDR3 bases: TGTGCCACCAGCGACAGGGTTTGGGGCACCGGGGAGCTGTTTTTT. Protein product: CATSDRVWGTGELFF.

This clonotype was detected a few times. The V gene is TRBV10-2, the J gene TRBJ2-1; TRBD1 agrees at 7 bases. The trim removed 2 bases at V and 12 bases at J, leaving 4 bases unmatched. The germline V gene encodes CDR1 WSHSY and CDR2 SAAADI. This CDR3 spans 12 amino acids. The DNA for the CDR3 is TGCGCCAGCAGTGAGACTCAGGGGGTGCAGTTCTTC. As protein: CASSETQGVQFF.

This clonotype was seen a handful of times. This chain connects TRBV5-1 to TRBJ2-1; D gene unclear. Germline-derived CDR1 and CDR2 are SGHRS and YFSETQ. This CDR3 spans 12 amino acids. Deletions cut 2 bases from V and 8 bases from J, with 8 bases between. This chain's CDR3 is CASSLNSDEQFF. The CDR3 nucleotides are TGCGCCAGCAGCTTAAACTCGGATGAGCAGTTCTTC.

This clonotype was counted between two and nine times. The chain is built from TRBV25-1 and TRBJ2-3; TRBD1 agrees at 9 bases. The CDR3 runs to 18 residues. Per the germline V gene, CDR1 is MGHDK and CDR2 is SYGVNS. After removal of 1 base from V and 1 base from J, the junction contained 9 bases not matched to a gene. CDR3 sequence (DNA): TGTGCCAGCAGTGAATTGGGGACAGGGCTCGCACGCACAGATACGCAGTATTTT. It encodes CASSELGTGLARTDTQYF.

The chain carries TRBV29-1 and TRBJ2-7; tentatively, D is TRBD2 (6 bases). The V gene's germline CDR1 is SQVTM and CDR2 ANQGSEA. The CDR3 runs to 13 residues. The germline V and J ends were trimmed by 7 bases and 4 bases, with 17 bases remaining between them. CDR3 sequence reads: CSGTGLSEYEQYF. The CDR3 DNA reads as TGCAGCGGGACGGGACTTTCCGAATACGAGCAGTACTTC.

The rearrangement uses TRBV20-1 and TRBJ1-1; 12 nucleotides agree with TRBD1. V dropped 5 bases and J dropped 1; count of bases not matched to a gene: 8. This CDR3 is 16 amino acids long. The germline CDR1 and CDR2 sequences are DFQATT and SNEGSKA (reference sequence). The CDR3 region is CSALPGTGGRNTEAFF. As DNA, the CDR3 is TGCAGTGCTCTTCCCGGGACAGGGGGCCGGAACACTGAAGCTTTCTTT.

The chain recombines TRBV12-3 or TRBV12-4 with TRBJ1-5; D gene unclear. Trimming shortened V by 4 bases and J by 3 bases, and 13 bases separated the two germline ends. The CDR3 is 15 amino acids. In nucleotides, the CDR3 is TGTGCCAGCAGTTGGGGATCGATCACCAATCAGCCCCAGCATTTT. The encoded protein is CASSWGSITNQPQHF.

The genes are TRBV7-2 and TRBJ1-5; D gene ambiguous. In germline, CDR1 is SGHTA, CDR2 FQGNSA. V lost 5 bases and J 1 base, leaving 15 bases between the germline ends. This CDR3 is built from 16 residues. The CDR3 here is CASSLAGSRSNQPQHF. CDR3 bases: TGTGCCAGCAGCCTCGCCGGGAGTCGGAGCAATCAGCCCCAGCATTTT.

This clonotype was observed a few times. The V call is TRBV6-5, the J call TRBJ2-7; 14 nucleotides line up with TRBD2. CDR1 is MNHEY, CDR2 SVGAGI, per germline. V gave up 0 bases and J gave up 3 bases; unmatched junction bases: 10. The CDR3 sequence is 19 residues long. The DNA of the CDR3 is TGTGCCAGCAGTTACTCGACTTGGACTAGCGGGAGGTATGACTACGAGCAGTACTTC. Translating gives CASSYSTWTSGRYDYEQYF.

This rearrangement joins TRBV5-1 to TRBJ2-7; D uncertain. The germline gives CDR1 SGHRS, CDR2 YFSETQ. The CDR3 covers 13 residues. The V end lost 4 bases, the J end lost 4 bases, and 12 bases lay between the germline ends. CDR3: CASSVAGNYEQYF. In DNA form, the CDR3 reads TGCGCCAGCAGCGTGGCCGGAAATTACGAGCAGTACTTC.

This chain links TRBV5-6 with TRBJ2-3; D unclear. The CDR3 has 14 amino acids. Germline-derived CDR1 and CDR2 are SGHDT and YYEEEE. V dropped 3 bases and J dropped 2 bases, with 10 bases sitting between them. This chain's CDR3 is CASSYAALTDTQYF. The CDR3 DNA follows: TGTGCCAGCAGCTATGCAGCTCTCACAGATACGCAGTATTTT.

The chain combines TRBV12-3 or TRBV12-4 with TRBJ2-5; 9 bases are shared with TRBD1. This CDR3 is 15 amino acids long. V lost 6 bases and J lost 6; bases outside the gene matches: 11. The CDR3 sequence is CASSLPQGAVKTQYF. The CDR3, as DNA: TGTGCCAGCAGCTTGCCACAGGGGGCGGTAAAGACCCAGTACTTC.

V usage is TRBV4-1 and J usage is TRBJ1-2; D unresolved. Trimming left V 0 bases short and J 4 bases short, with 12 bases between. CDR1 and CDR2 from the germline V gene are MGHRA and YSYEKL. The CDR3 totals 15 residues. This CDR3 is CASSQDWAATYGYTF. CDR3 nucleotide sequence: TGCGCCAGCAGCCAAGACTGGGCGGCTACCTATGGCTACACCTTC.

The rearrangement uses TRBV12-3 or TRBV12-4 and TRBJ1-5; D not resolved. Trimming pared 5 bases from V and 6 bases from J, leaving 8 bases between. There are 12 residues in the CDR3. The CDR3 sequence is CASSIGVQPQHF. In DNA, the CDR3 is TGTGCCAGCAGTATTGGGGTTCAGCCCCAGCATTTT.

This chain links TRBV27 with TRBJ2-7; 9 bases agree with TRBD1. The V segment lost 6 bases and the J segment 2 bases; nucleotides outside the gene matches: 5. This CDR3 region has 14 residues. Germline CDR1 MNHEY, CDR2 SMNVEV (reference sequence). The CDR3 spells CASSHGQGTYEQYF. CDR3 bases: TGTGCCAGCAGCCACGGACAGGGGACCTACGAGCAGTACTTC.